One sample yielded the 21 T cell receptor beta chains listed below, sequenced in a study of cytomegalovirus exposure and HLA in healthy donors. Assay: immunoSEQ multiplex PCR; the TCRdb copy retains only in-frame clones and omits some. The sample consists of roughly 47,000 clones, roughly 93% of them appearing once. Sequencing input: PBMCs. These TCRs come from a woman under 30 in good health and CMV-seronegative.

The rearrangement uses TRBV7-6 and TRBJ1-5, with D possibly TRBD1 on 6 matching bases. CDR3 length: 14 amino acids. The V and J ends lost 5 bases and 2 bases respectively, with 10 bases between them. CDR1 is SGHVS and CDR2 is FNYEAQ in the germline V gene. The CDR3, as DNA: TGTGCCAGCAGCCTACAGGGACGCAATCAGCCCCAGCATTTT. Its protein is CASSLQGRNQPQHF.

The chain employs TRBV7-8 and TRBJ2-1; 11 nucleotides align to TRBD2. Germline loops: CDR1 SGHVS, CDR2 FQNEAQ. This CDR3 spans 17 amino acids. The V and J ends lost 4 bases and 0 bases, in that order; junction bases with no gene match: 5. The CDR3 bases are TGTGCCAGCAGCTCTACTAGCGGGAGAAACTCCTACAATGAGCAGTTCTTC. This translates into CASSSTSGRNSYNEQFF.

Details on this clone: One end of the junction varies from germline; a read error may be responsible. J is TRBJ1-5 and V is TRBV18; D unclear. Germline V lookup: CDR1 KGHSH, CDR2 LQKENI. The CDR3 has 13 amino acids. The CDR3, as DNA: TGTGCCAGCTCACCGGGTAGCGATCAGCCCCAGCATTTT. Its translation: CASSPGSDQPQHF.

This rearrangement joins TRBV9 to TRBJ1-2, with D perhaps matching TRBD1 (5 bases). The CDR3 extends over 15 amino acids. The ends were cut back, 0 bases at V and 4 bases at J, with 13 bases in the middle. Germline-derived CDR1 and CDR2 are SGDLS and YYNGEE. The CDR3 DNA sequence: TGTGCCAGCAGCGTAGAAGGAGGGGCCATCTATGGCTACACCTTC. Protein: CASSVEGGAIYGYTF.

The CDR3 spells CASSPTGTGTEAFF. CDR3 sequence (DNA): TGTGCCAGCAGTCCAACAGGGACCGGCACTGAAGCTTTCTTT. This chain connects TRBV2 to TRBJ1-1; possible D gene TRBD1, 6 bases. Per germline, CDR1 SNHLY and CDR2 FYNNEI. CDR3 length: 14 amino acids. V dropped 5 bases and J dropped 4 bases, with 14 bases sitting between them.

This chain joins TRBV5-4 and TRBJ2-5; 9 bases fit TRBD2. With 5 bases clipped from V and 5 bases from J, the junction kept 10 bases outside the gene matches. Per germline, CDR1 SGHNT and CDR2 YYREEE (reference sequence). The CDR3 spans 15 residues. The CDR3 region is CASRERAGGGETQYF. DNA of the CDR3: TGTGCCAGCAGGGAAAGAGCGGGGGGAGGGGAGACCCAGTACTTC.

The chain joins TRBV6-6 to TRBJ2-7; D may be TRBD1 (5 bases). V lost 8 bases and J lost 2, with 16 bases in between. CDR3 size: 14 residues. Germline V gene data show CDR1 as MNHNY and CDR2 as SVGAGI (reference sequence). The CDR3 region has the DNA TGTGCCAGCGCCTTGGGGCCAACAACCTACGAGCAGTACTTC. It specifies CASALGPTTYEQYF.

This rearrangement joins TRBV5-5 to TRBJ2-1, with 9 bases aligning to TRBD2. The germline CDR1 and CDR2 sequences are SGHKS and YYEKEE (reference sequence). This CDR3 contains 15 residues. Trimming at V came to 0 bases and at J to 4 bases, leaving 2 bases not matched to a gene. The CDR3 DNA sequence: TGTGCCAGCAGCTTGGGCGGGAGGGGGTACAATGAGCAGTTCTTC. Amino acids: CASSLGGRGYNEQFF.

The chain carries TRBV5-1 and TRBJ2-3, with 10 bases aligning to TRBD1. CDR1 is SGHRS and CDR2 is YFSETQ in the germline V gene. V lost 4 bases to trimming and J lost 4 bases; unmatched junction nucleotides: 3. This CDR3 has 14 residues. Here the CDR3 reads CASSMGQGSDTQYF. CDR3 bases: TGCGCCAGCAGCATGGGACAGGGGTCAGATACGCAGTATTTT.

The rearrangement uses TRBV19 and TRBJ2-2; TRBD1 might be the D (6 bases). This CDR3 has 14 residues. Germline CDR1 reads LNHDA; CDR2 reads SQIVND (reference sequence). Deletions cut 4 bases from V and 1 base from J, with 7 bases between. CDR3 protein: CASSRQVNTGELFF. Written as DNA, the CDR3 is TGTGCCAGTAGTAGACAGGTGAACACCGGGGAGCTGTTTTTT.

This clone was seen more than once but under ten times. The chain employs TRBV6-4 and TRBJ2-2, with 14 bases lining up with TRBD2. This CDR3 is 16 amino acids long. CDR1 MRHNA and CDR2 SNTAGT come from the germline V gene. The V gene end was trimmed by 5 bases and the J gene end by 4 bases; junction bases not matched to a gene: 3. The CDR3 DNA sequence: TGTGCCAGCAGTCCCGGGACTAGCGGGGGCACCGGGGAGCTGTTTTTT. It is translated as CASSPGTSGGTGELFF.

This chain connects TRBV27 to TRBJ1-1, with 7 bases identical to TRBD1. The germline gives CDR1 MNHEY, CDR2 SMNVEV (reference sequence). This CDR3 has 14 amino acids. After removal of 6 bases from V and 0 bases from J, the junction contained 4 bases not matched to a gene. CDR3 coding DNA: TGTGCCAGCAGGGGGGGACAGCTGAACACTGAAGCTTTCTTT. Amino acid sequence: CASRGGQLNTEAFF.

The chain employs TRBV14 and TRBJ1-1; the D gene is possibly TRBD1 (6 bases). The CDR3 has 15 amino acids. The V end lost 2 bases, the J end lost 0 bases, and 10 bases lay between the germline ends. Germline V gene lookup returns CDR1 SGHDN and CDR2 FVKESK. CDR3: CASSQRGTLNTEAFF. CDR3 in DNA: TGTGCCAGCAGCCAAAGGGGGACCTTGAACACTGAAGCTTTCTTT.

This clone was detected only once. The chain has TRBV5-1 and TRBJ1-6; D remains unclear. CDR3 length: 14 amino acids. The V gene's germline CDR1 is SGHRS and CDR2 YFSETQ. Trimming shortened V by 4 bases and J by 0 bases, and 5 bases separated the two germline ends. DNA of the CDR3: TGCGCCAGCAGCCTGAGCTCCTATAATTCACCCCTCCACTTT. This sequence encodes CASSLSSYNSPLHF. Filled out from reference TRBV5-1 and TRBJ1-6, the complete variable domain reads KAGVTQTPRYLIKTRGQQVTLSCSPISGHRSVSWYQQTPGQGLQFLFEYFSETQRNKGNFPGRFSGRQFSNSRSEMNVSTLELGDSALYLCASSLSSYNSPLHFGNGTRLTVT.

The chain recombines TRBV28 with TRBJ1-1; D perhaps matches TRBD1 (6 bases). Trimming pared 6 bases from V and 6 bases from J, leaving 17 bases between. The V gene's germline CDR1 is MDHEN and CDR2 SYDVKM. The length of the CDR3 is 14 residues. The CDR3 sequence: CASRVQGRVAEAFF. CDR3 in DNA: TGTGCCAGCAGGGTTCAGGGGCGGGTAGCTGAAGCTTTCTTT.

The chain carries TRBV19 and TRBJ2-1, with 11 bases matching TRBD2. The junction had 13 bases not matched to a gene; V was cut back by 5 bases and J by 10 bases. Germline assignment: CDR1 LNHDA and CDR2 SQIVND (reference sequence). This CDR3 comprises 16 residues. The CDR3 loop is CASSPLLLAGGYEQFF. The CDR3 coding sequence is TGTGCCAGTAGTCCCCTTCTTCTAGCGGGAGGATACGAGCAGTTCTTC.

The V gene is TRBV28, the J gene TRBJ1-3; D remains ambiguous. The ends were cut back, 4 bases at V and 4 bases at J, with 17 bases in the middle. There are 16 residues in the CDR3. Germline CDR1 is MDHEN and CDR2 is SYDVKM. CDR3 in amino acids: CASSSRWVAAGNTIYF. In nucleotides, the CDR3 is TGTGCCAGCAGTTCTAGATGGGTGGCAGCAGGAAACACCATATATTTT.

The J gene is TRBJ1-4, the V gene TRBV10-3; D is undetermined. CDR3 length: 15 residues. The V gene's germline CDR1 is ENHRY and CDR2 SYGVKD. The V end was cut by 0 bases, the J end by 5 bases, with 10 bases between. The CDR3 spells CAISESMALNEKLFF. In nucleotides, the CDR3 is TGTGCCATCAGTGAGTCTATGGCTCTGAATGAAAAACTGTTTTTT.

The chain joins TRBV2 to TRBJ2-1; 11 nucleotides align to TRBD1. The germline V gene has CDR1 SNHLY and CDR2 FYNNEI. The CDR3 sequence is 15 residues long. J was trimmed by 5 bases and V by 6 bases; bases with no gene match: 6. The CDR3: CASSYGTGGNNEQFF. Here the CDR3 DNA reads TGTGCCAGCAGCTACGGGACAGGGGGTAACAATGAGCAGTTCTTC.

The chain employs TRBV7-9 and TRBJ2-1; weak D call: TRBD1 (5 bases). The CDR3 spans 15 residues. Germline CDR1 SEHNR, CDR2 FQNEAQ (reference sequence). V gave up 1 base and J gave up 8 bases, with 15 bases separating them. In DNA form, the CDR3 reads TGTGCCAGCAGCTTAGAAACGACAGACCAAGATGAGCAGTTCTTC. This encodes CASSLETTDQDEQFF.

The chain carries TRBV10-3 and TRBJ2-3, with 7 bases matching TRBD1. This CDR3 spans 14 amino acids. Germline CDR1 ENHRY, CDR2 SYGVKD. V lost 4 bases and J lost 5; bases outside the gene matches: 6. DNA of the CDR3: TGTGCCATCAGTGCGAGACAGGGAGTAGATACGCAGTATTTT. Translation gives CAISARQGVDTQYF.